This T cell receptor beta chain was identified during a study of regulatory T cells in long-lasting Graves disease. General observations from the study: Among the persistent patients, thousands of public clonotypes were shared, more than the 750 to 1,000 shared among new patients.

Researchers made TCR beta libraries by using iRepertoire HTBI primers and running Arm-PCR on CDR3 regions. TCRdb reprocessed the multiplex PCR reads via MiXCR and lists one record per CDR3 protein. The sample has hundreds of thousands of distinct CDR3 sequences; around 23% are singletons. This CDR3 region has 11 residues. Germline V gene lookup returns CDR1 MDHEN and CDR2 SYDVKM. The V gene lost 10 bases and the J gene lost 5 bases, with 11 bases spanning the gap. Documented time point: persistent/refractory GD, antithyroid drugs over 5 years with positive TRAb. RNA from PBMCs was the source of the TCR library. This clonotype was counted at least ten times. As yet, its antigen is unknown.

This chain links TRBV28 with TRBJ1-1; TRBD1 might be the D (5 bases). The source of this sequence is a female donor with Graves disease. The material sequenced was peripheral blood mononuclear cells (PBMCs), taken when the disease was refractory, from a patient treated with antithyroid drugs. In nucleotides, the CDR3 is TGTGCCACCCAGGGCAGGACTGAAGCTTTCTTT. This gives the protein CATQGRTEAFF.